This T cell receptor beta chain emerged from a study of blood T cell repertoires in COVID-19. Study as a whole: The United States, Italy and Spain provided the acute and convalescent COVID-19 samples. The analysed material was cDNA or gDNA that came from T cells, B-cell-depleted T cells, or PBMCs.

CDR3 length: 13 residues. V was clipped by 3 bases and J by 1 base, with 7 bases between them. CDR1 is MNHEY and CDR2 is SVGEGT in the germline V gene. Authors' analysis steps: Quantification of nucleated cells was approximated via reference gene primer amplification. Measured with immunoSEQ multiplex PCR; TCRdb has only the in-frame clones, and not every one. Clone size and the V and J calls come from that table; the DNA yielded D and trimming. The table includes some 100,000 clones, roughly 90% detected once. Sequenced sample: peripheral blood. The V call is TRBV6-2 or TRBV6-3, the J call TRBJ2-7; D gene uncertain. The TCR comes from a man aged 65-85 years with acute or convalescent COVID-19. Here the CDR3 DNA reads TGTGCCAGCAGTTATCCCAGATCCTACGAGCAGTACTTC. As protein: CASSYPRSYEQYF.